This T cell receptor beta chain was recorded in a study of blood T cell repertoires in COVID-19. Study background: The United States, Italy and Spain were the sources of the acute and convalescent COVID-19 samples. Sources were T cells, B-cell-depleted T cells, or PBMCs; the material itself was cDNA or gDNA.

This table comes from immunoSEQ multiplex PCR, and its TCRdb copy is limited to in-frame clones, with some not included. The profile shows some 500,000 clones, roughly 90% of them singletons. The V gene's germline CDR1 is WNHNN and CDR2 SYGVQD (reference sequence). Trimming cost V 5 bases and J 4 bases, with 6 bases left between them. The CDR3 totals 12 residues. Clinical history reported by participants formed the basis on which cohorts were assigned. Recovery among Cohort 3 donors was established by two negative PCRs, clearance, or symptom resolution. The sample consisted of PBMCs or T cells enriched from blood (not recorded which). The rearrangement joins TRBV10-1 to TRBJ1-5; D unresolved. The source is a woman aged 35 to 49 who had recovered from COVID-19. CDR3 nucleotide sequence: TGCGCCAGCAGTTCAGGTAATCAGCCCCAGCATTTT. This translates into CASSSGNQPQHF.